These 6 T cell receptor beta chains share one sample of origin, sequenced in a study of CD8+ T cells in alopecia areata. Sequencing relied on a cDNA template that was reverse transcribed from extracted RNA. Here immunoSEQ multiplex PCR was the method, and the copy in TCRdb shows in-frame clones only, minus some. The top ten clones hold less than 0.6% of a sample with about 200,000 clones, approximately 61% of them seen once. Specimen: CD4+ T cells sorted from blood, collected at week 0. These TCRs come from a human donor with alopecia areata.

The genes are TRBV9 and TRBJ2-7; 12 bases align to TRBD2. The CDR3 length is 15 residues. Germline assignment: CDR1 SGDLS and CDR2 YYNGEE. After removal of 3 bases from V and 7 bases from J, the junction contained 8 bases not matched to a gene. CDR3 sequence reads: CASSASGRAHGEQYF. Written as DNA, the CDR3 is TGTGCCAGCAGCGCTAGCGGGAGGGCCCATGGGGAGCAGTACTTC. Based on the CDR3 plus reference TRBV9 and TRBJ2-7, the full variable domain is DSGVTQTPKHLITATGQRVTLRCSPRSGDLSVYWYQQSLDQGLQFLIQYYNGEERAKGNILERFSAQQFPDLHSELNLSSLELGDSALYFCASSASGRAHGEQYFGPGTRLTVT.

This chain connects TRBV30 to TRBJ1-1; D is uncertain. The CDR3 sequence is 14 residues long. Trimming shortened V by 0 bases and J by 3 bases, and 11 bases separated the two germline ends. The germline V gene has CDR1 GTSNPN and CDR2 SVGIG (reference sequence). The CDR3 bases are TGTGCCTGGAGTGTACCAGGTCGTTACACTGAAGCTTTCTTT. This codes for CAWSVPGRYTEAFF.

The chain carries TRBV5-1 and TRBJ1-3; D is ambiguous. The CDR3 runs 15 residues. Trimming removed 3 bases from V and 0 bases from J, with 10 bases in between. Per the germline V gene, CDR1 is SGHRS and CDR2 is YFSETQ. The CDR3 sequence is CASSWNPVSGNTIYF. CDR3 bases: TGCGCCAGCAGCTGGAATCCAGTCTCTGGAAACACCATATATTTT.

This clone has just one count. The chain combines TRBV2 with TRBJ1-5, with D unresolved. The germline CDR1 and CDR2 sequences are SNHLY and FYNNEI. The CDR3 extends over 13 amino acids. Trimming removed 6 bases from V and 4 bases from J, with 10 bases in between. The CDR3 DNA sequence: TGTGCCAGCAGCGGCAGAGGAAATCAGCCCCAGCATTTT. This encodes CASSGRGNQPQHF.

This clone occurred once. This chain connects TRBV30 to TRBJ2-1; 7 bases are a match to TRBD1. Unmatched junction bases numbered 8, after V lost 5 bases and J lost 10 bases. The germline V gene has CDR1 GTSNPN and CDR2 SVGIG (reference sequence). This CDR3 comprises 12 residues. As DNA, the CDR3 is TGTGCCTGGCAGAAGGGGGCCCGCGAGCAGTTCTTC. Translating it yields CAWQKGAREQFF.

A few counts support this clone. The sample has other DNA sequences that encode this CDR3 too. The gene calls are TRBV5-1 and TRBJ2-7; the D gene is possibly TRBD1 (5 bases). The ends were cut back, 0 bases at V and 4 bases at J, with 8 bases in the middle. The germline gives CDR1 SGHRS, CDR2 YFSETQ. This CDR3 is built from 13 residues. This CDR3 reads CASSLVSGYEQYF. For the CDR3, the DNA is TGCGCCAGCAGCTTGGTGTCAGGGTACGAGCAGTACTTC.